What follows describes a single T cell receptor (beta chain). The V and J ends lost 2 bases and 7 bases respectively, with 21 bases between them. The CDR3 contains 17 residues. The germline V gene has CDR1 LNHDA and CDR2 SQIVND (reference sequence). This sample stems from a study of shared clonotypes between healthy human individuals. TCRdb's copy holds only in-frame clones and misses some; the assay was immunoSEQ multiplex PCR. The profile shows under 2.5 million clones, around 93% of them singletons. The specimen was naive CD4+ T cells from PBMCs. This sample's subset: CD45RA+ positively selected. This receptor was obtained from a man between 18 and 35 years old in good health. Some clones in this sample may be carry-over from other donors' samples. The V gene is TRBV19, the J gene TRBJ1-5; D might be TRBD1 (5 bases). CDR3: CASSIIGLRGSGQPQHF. CDR3 DNA: TGTGCCAGTAGTATAATTGGGCTGAGGGGTTCGGGGCAGCCCCAGCATTTT.